Listed below are T cell receptor beta chains from one sample, sequenced in a study of blood T cell repertoires in COVID-19. Clones were read by immunoSEQ multiplex PCR, and TCRdb kept only the in-frame ones, dropping some. The data show 300,000 to 400,000 clones, roughly 86% seen once. The sample taken for sequencing was peripheral blood. The receptors stem from a woman aged 45-59 years who had recovered from COVID-19. CDR3s include the opening cysteine and the closing phenylalanine or tryptophan. Fields, in order: V gene, J gene, clone size, D gene, CDR3 protein, CDR3 DNA. D genes are given only for firm matches. Where a row states a size, it is once, few, many or the class of an expanded clone; other rows omit it.

V gene: TRBV7-3
J gene: TRBJ2-1
clone size: -
D gene: -
CDR3 protein: CASSATRKPSNEQFF
CDR3 DNA: TGTGCCAGCAGCGCAACACGAAAACCTAGCAATGAGCAGTTCTTC

V gene: TRBV6-1
J gene: TRBJ1-4
clone size: -
D gene: -
CDR3 protein: CASSAPTRTGREKLFF
CDR3 DNA: TGTGCCAGCAGTGCACCTACTCGGACCGGGAGAGAAAAACTGTTTTTT

V gene: TRBV10-3
J gene: TRBJ1-1
clone size: -
D gene: -
CDR3 protein: CAISDGQMNTEAFF
CDR3 DNA: TGTGCCATCAGTGACGGACAGATGAACACTGAAGCTTTCTTT

V gene: TRBV20-1
J gene: TRBJ2-4
clone size: -
D gene: -
CDR3 protein: CSARTSNIQYF
CDR3 DNA: TGCAGTGCGAGGACATCTAACATTCAGTACTTC

V gene: TRBV11-2
J gene: TRBJ1-1
clone size: -
D gene: -
CDR3 protein: CASSFFRQEDTEAFF
CDR3 DNA: TGTGCCAGCAGCTTTTTCAGGCAGGAGGACACTGAAGCTTTCTTT

V gene: TRBV13
J gene: TRBJ2-5
clone size: -
D gene: TRBD1
CDR3 protein: CASSSPGGQTQYF
CDR3 DNA: TGTGCCAGCAGCTCACCAGGGGGTCAGACCCAGTACTTC

V gene: TRBV29-1
J gene: TRBJ2-2
clone size: -
D gene: -
CDR3 protein: CSATEGGTGELFF
CDR3 DNA: TGCAGCGCAACGGAAGGGGGCACCGGGGAGCTGTTTTTT

V gene: TRBV6-5
J gene: TRBJ2-7
clone size: -
D gene: TRBD1
CDR3 protein: CASNPQGSSYEQYF
CDR3 DNA: TGTGCCAGCAACCCACAGGGGAGCTCCTACGAGCAGTACTTC

V gene: TRBV5-5
J gene: TRBJ2-2
clone size: -
D gene: -
CDR3 protein: CASSLILNTGELFF
CDR3 DNA: TGTGCCAGCAGCCTTATACTAAACACCGGGGAGCTGTTTTTT

V gene: TRBV18
J gene: TRBJ1-3
clone size: -
D gene: -
CDR3 protein: CASSLLTPENFISGNTIYF
CDR3 DNA: TGTGCCAGCTCACTCCTAACGCCCGAAAACTTCATCTCTGGAAACACCATATATTTT

V gene: TRBV28
J gene: TRBJ1-2
clone size: -
D gene: -
CDR3 protein: CASSLSGHWTF
CDR3 DNA: TGTGCCAGCAGTTTAAGTGGGCATTGGACCTTC

V gene: TRBV18
J gene: TRBJ2-3
clone size: -
D gene: TRBD1
CDR3 protein: CASSPRDRGPDTQYF
CDR3 DNA: TGTGCCAGCTCACCCCGGGACAGGGGGCCAGATACGCAGTATTTT

V gene: TRBV29-1
J gene: TRBJ2-1
clone size: -
D gene: -
CDR3 protein: CSVEQGSNLYNEQFF
CDR3 DNA: TGCAGCGTTGAGCAGGGCAGCAACCTTTACAATGAGCAGTTCTTC

V gene: TRBV15
J gene: TRBJ1-3
clone size: -
D gene: -
CDR3 protein: CATSRDRLAGNTIYF
CDR3 DNA: TGTGCCACCAGCAGAGACAGGCTTGCTGGAAACACCATATATTTT

V gene: TRBV6-2/TRBV6-3
J gene: TRBJ1-1
clone size: -
D gene: -
CDR3 protein: CASSQNRAGTEAFF
CDR3 DNA: TGTGCCAGCAGTCAAAACAGGGCGGGCACTGAAGCTTTCTTT

V gene: TRBV9
J gene: TRBJ2-1
clone size: -
D gene: TRBD2
CDR3 protein: CASSVGSGLAGVEQFF
CDR3 DNA: TGTGCCAGCAGCGTGGGGTCGGGACTAGCGGGAGTTGAGCAGTTCTTC

V gene: TRBV7-2
J gene: TRBJ2-7
clone size: -
D gene: -
CDR3 protein: CASIRGYEQYF
CDR3 DNA: TGTGCCAGCATTCGAGGCTACGAGCAGTACTTC

V gene: TRBV18
J gene: TRBJ1-5
clone size: -
D gene: TRBD1
CDR3 protein: CASSGTGAHSNQPQHF
CDR3 DNA: TGTGCCAGCAGCGGGACAGGGGCCCATAGCAATCAGCCCCAGCATTTT

V gene: TRBV3-1/TRBV3-2
J gene: TRBJ2-5
clone size: -
D gene: TRBD1
CDR3 protein: CASSQVGTGQETQYF
CDR3 DNA: TGTGCCAGCAGCCAAGTTGGGACAGGGCAAGAGACCCAGTACTTC

V gene: TRBV20-1
J gene: TRBJ2-5
clone size: -
D gene: TRBD2
CDR3 protein: CSASGGLAGWQETQYF
CDR3 DNA: TGCAGTGCTAGTGGTGGACTAGCGGGATGGCAAGAGACCCAGTACTTC

V gene: TRBV11-2
J gene: TRBJ1-1
clone size: -
D gene: -
CDR3 protein: CASSLVAAGNTEAFF
CDR3 DNA: TGTGCCAGCAGCTTAGTTGCGGCGGGGAACACTGAAGCTTTCTTT

V gene: TRBV2
J gene: TRBJ1-4
clone size: -
D gene: -
CDR3 protein: CASSGGLDEKLFF
CDR3 DNA: TGTGCCAGCAGTGGAGGGTTAGATGAAAAACTGTTTTTT

V gene: TRBV27
J gene: TRBJ2-7
clone size: -
D gene: TRBD1
CDR3 protein: CASSFSWTGYEQYF
CDR3 DNA: TGTGCCAGCAGTTTTTCCTGGACAGGGTACGAGCAGTACTTC

V gene: TRBV5-1
J gene: TRBJ2-1
clone size: -
D gene: -
CDR3 protein: CASSFQGSGYNEQFF
CDR3 DNA: TGCGCCAGCAGCTTTCAGGGGAGTGGGTACAATGAGCAGTTCTTC

V gene: TRBV28
J gene: TRBJ2-5
clone size: -
D gene: -
CDR3 protein: CASSLTGLKETQYF
CDR3 DNA: TGTGCCAGCAGTCTTACAGGGTTAAAAGAGACCCAGTACTTC

V gene: TRBV2
J gene: TRBJ1-1
clone size: -
D gene: -
CDR3 protein: CASRLQVSTEAFF
CDR3 DNA: TGTGCCAGCAGGTTACAGGTTAGCACTGAAGCTTTCTTT

V gene: TRBV29-1
J gene: TRBJ2-1
clone size: once
D gene: -
CDR3 protein: CSVEVRYNEQFF
CDR3 DNA: TGCAGCGTTGAAGTGAGGTACAATGAGCAGTTCTTC

V gene: TRBV7-2
J gene: TRBJ1-3
clone size: -
D gene: -
CDR3 protein: CASSLVSMVSSGNTIYF
CDR3 DNA: TGTGCCAGCAGCTTAGTGTCGATGGTGAGCTCTGGAAACACCATATATTTT

V gene: TRBV4-3
J gene: TRBJ1-4
clone size: once
D gene: TRBD1
CDR3 protein: CASSQDRGGRQDEKLFF
CDR3 DNA: TGCGCCAGCAGCCAAGATCGAGGGGGCCGCCAGGATGAAAAACTGTTTTTT

V gene: TRBV7-9
J gene: TRBJ1-1
clone size: -
D gene: TRBD1
CDR3 protein: CASSSSGTGNTEAFF
CDR3 DNA: TGTGCCAGCAGTTCTTCCGGGACAGGGAACACTGAAGCTTTCTTT

V gene: TRBV7-3
J gene: TRBJ1-2
clone size: -
D gene: -
CDR3 protein: CASSLTRDGNYGYTF
CDR3 DNA: TGTGCCAGCAGCTTAACGAGGGATGGGAACTATGGCTACACCTTC

V gene: TRBV28
J gene: TRBJ2-1
clone size: -
D gene: -
CDR3 protein: CASSSRTPPTEQFF
CDR3 DNA: TGTGCCAGCAGTTCCCGGACTCCGCCCACGGAGCAGTTCTTC

V gene: TRBV6-5
J gene: TRBJ2-2
clone size: -
D gene: -
CDR3 protein: CASSNSQGTGELFF
CDR3 DNA: TGTGCCAGCAGTAACTCACAGGGAACCGGGGAGCTGTTTTTT

V gene: TRBV4-3
J gene: TRBJ1-4
clone size: -
D gene: -
CDR3 protein: CASSQVLEVGREKLFF
CDR3 DNA: TGCGCCAGCAGCCAAGTGTTGGAGGTGGGGAGGGAAAAACTGTTTTTT

V gene: TRBV29-1
J gene: TRBJ2-7
clone size: -
D gene: -
CDR3 protein: CSVDVSGETYEQYF
CDR3 DNA: TGCAGCGTTGACGTATCGGGGGAGACCTACGAGCAGTACTTC

V gene: TRBV5-1
J gene: TRBJ2-1
clone size: -
D gene: TRBD2
CDR3 protein: CASSLRLAGEGEQFF
CDR3 DNA: TGCGCCAGCAGCCTTCGGCTAGCGGGAGAGGGTGAGCAGTTCTTC

V gene: TRBV29-1
J gene: TRBJ2-7
clone size: -
D gene: -
CDR3 protein: CSVETNDYEQYF
CDR3 DNA: TGCAGCGTTGAGACTAACGACTACGAGCAGTACTTC

V gene: TRBV7-6
J gene: TRBJ2-5
clone size: -
D gene: -
CDR3 protein: CASSSQGYQETQYF
CDR3 DNA: TGTGCCAGCAGCTCACAGGGATACCAAGAGACCCAGTACTTC

V gene: TRBV5-4
J gene: TRBJ1-1
clone size: -
D gene: -
CDR3 protein: CASSSRGNTEAFF
CDR3 DNA: TGTGCCAGCAGCTCGCGGGGGAACACTGAAGCTTTCTTT

V gene: TRBV7-2
J gene: TRBJ2-3
clone size: -
D gene: TRBD2
CDR3 protein: CASSFRLAGGSTDTQYF
CDR3 DNA: TGTGCCAGCAGCTTTCGACTAGCGGGGGGTAGTACAGATACGCAGTATTTT

V gene: TRBV25-1
J gene: TRBJ2-6
clone size: -
D gene: -
CDR3 protein: CASSSGANVLTF
CDR3 DNA: TGTGCCAGTTCTTCTGGGGCCAACGTCCTGACTTTC

V gene: TRBV7-2
J gene: TRBJ2-7
clone size: -
D gene: -
CDR3 protein: CASRPTGNYEQYF
CDR3 DNA: TGTGCCAGCAGGCCGACAGGAAACTACGAGCAGTACTTC

V gene: TRBV7-2
J gene: TRBJ2-4
clone size: -
D gene: -
CDR3 protein: CASSFTGAEDIQYF
CDR3 DNA: TGTGCCAGCAGCTTCACGGGAGCCGAGGACATTCAGTACTTC

V gene: TRBV19
J gene: TRBJ2-7
clone size: once
D gene: TRBD1
CDR3 protein: CASSQTGGNGEQYF
CDR3 DNA: TGTGCCAGTAGCCAAACAGGGGGGAACGGCGAGCAGTACTTC

V gene: TRBV7-9
J gene: TRBJ2-1
clone size: once
D gene: TRBD1
CDR3 protein: CASSPGQGWDEQFF
CDR3 DNA: TGTGCCAGCAGTCCTGGACAGGGGTGGGATGAGCAGTTCTTC

V gene: TRBV7-9
J gene: TRBJ2-3
clone size: -
D gene: -
CDR3 protein: CATPRGSDTQYF
CDR3 DNA: TGTGCCACCCCACGGGGTTCAGATACGCAGTATTTT

V gene: TRBV7-2
J gene: TRBJ2-2
clone size: -
D gene: -
CDR3 protein: CASTRGAGDGVNTGELFF
CDR3 DNA: TGTGCCAGCACCAGGGGGGCAGGGGACGGTGTGAACACCGGGGAGCTGTTTTTT

V gene: TRBV11-3
J gene: TRBJ2-7
clone size: -
D gene: -
CDR3 protein: CASSLHGSYEQYF
CDR3 DNA: TGTGCCAGCAGCTTACACGGCTCCTACGAGCAGTACTTC

V gene: TRBV6-6
J gene: TRBJ1-3
clone size: -
D gene: TRBD1
CDR3 protein: CASSFDRASGNTIYF
CDR3 DNA: TGTGCCAGCAGCTTCGACAGGGCCTCTGGAAACACCATATATTTT

V gene: TRBV29-1
J gene: TRBJ2-3
clone size: -
D gene: TRBD2
CDR3 protein: CSVDSGSRTDTQYF
CDR3 DNA: TGCAGCGTAGATAGCGGGAGTCGGACAGATACGCAGTATTTT

V gene: TRBV7-2
J gene: TRBJ2-2
clone size: -
D gene: TRBD2
CDR3 protein: CASSLKLAGGQITGELFF
CDR3 DNA: TGTGCCAGCAGCTTAAAACTAGCGGGGGGGCAGATCACCGGGGAGCTGTTTTTT

V gene: TRBV7-9
J gene: TRBJ1-2
clone size: -
D gene: -
CDR3 protein: CASSRPGENGYTF
CDR3 DNA: TGTGCCAGCAGCCGGCCGGGTGAGAATGGCTACACCTTC

V gene: TRBV5-1
J gene: TRBJ2-7
clone size: once
D gene: TRBD1
CDR3 protein: CASSDGRTGGLDEQYF
CDR3 DNA: TGCGCCAGCAGCGATGGACGGACAGGGGGATTGGACGAGCAGTACTTC

V gene: TRBV6-2/TRBV6-3
J gene: TRBJ2-7
clone size: -
D gene: -
CDR3 protein: CASSYRDRAYEQYF
CDR3 DNA: TGTGCCAGCAGTTACCGAGACAGAGCCTACGAGCAGTACTTC

V gene: TRBV28
J gene: TRBJ2-3
clone size: -
D gene: TRBD1
CDR3 protein: CASSLRQGEIITDTQYF
CDR3 DNA: TGTGCCAGCAGCCTTCGACAGGGCGAAATAATCACAGATACGCAGTATTTT